Below, one T cell receptor beta chain is given with its context. TCRdb keeps only in-frame clones here, not all; method: immunoSEQ multiplex PCR. This sample yields roughly 170,000 clones, of which around nine tenths are seen a single time; about 0.95% belongs to the top ten. This record belongs to a study of blood T cell repertoires in COVID-19. The germline gives CDR1 KGHSH, CDR2 LQKENI. Trimming removed 3 bases at V and 1 base at J, with 6 bases between. This CDR3 is built from 13 residues. This chain uses TRBV18 with TRBJ1-1; D perhaps matches TRBD1 (5 bases). The source of this sequence is a woman under 30 who had recovered from COVID-19. The sequenced sample consisted of peripheral blood. The CDR3 protein is CASSPTENTEAFF. The CDR3 DNA reads as TGTGCCAGCTCACCGACAGAGAACACTGAAGCTTTCTTT.